Shown below are 22 T cell receptor beta chains from a single sample sequenced in a study of beta chain features in type 1 diabetes. Study-wide findings and caveats: Type 1 diabetes patients had moderately but significantly shorter TCRB CDR3s in all four CD4+ subsets.

No antigens are known for them. The entirety of the isolated RNA underwent reverse transcription, so expressed TCRB transcripts were sequenced. Assay: immunoSEQ multiplex PCR; the TCRdb copy retains only in-frame clones and omits some. Here the sample spans 150,000 to 200,000 clones, 8% to 8.5% being singletons. Sequencing was done on a sample of central memory CD4+ T cells from blood. These receptors originate from a young woman with type 1 diabetes.

In DNA form, the CDR3 reads TGCGCCAGCAGCCCGGGACTAGCGGGAGGTAATGAGCAGTTCTTC. Protein sequence: CASSPGLAGGNEQFF. The chain recombines TRBV5-1 with TRBJ2-1, with 15 bases identical to TRBD2. Germline V lookup: CDR1 SGHRS, CDR2 YFSETQ. With V trimmed by 4 bases and J by 7 bases, 3 bases remained unmatched. The CDR3 is 15 amino acids.

This clone was counted only a few times. The V gene is TRBV5-6, the J gene TRBJ2-7; D is perhaps TRBD1 (6 bases). This CDR3 spans 16 amino acids. Germline CDR1 and CDR2: SGHDT and YYEEEE. The ends were cut back, 4 bases at V and 2 bases at J, with 19 bases in the middle. This chain's CDR3 is CASSRSVQGIPYEQYF. The CDR3, as DNA: TGTGCCAGCAGCCGATCTGTCCAGGGGATCCCCTACGAGCAGTACTTC. Supplemented by reference TRBV5-6 and TRBJ2-7, the full variable domain reads DAGVTQSPTHLIKTRGQQVTLRCSPKSGHDTVSWYQQALGQGPQFIFQYYEEEERQRGNFPDRFSGHQFPNYSSELNVNALLLGDSALYLCASSRSVQGIPYEQYFGPGTRLTVT.

The chain couples TRBV5-4 to TRBJ2-3; 7 bases line up with TRBD2. V gave up 2 bases and J gave up 1 base; unmatched junction bases: 4. The V gene's germline CDR1 is SGHNT and CDR2 YYREEE (reference sequence). The CDR3 has 15 amino acids. CDR3 DNA sequence: TGTGCCAGCAGCTTCCAAAGCGGGGGCACAGATACGCAGTATTTT. Translating gives CASSFQSGGTDTQYF.

This sequence joins TRBV4-2 and TRBJ2-4; 7 bases line up with TRBD2. CDR3 length: 18 residues. From germline, CDR1 is LGHNA and CDR2 YNFKEQ. Trimming cost V 4 bases and J 0 bases; bases outside gene matches: 12. DNA for the CDR3: TGTGCCAGCAGCCGAGGGGCGGGAGACCAGTTAGCCAAAAACATTCAGTACTTC. Translation gives CASSRGAGDQLAKNIQYF.

This sequence joins TRBV14 and TRBJ2-5, with 7 bases identical to TRBD1. V gave up 3 bases and J gave up 3 bases; unmatched junction bases: 4. Looked up from germline, CDR1 is SGHDN and CDR2 is FVKESK. The CDR3 loop spans 14 amino acids. The chain's CDR3 is CASSQGQNKETQYF. In DNA form, the CDR3 reads TGTGCCAGCAGCCAGGGACAGAATAAAGAGACCCAGTACTTC.

The rearrangement uses TRBV4-3 and TRBJ2-2; 9 nucleotides match TRBD2. V lost 3 bases and J lost 0; bases outside the gene matches: 11. The CDR3 is 19 amino acids. Germline V lookup: CDR1 LGHNA, CDR2 YSLEER. CDR3 DNA sequence: TGCGCCAGCAGCCAGGGCACCGGGACTAGCTCCGCGAACACCGGGGAGCTGTTTTTT. As protein: CASSQGTGTSSANTGELFF.

This clone was observed a handful of times. The rearrangement joins TRBV6-5 to TRBJ2-1; D possibly corresponds to TRBD1 (5 bases). Germline-derived CDR1 and CDR2 are MNHEY and SVGAGI. CDR3 length: 13 residues. Trimming removed 4 bases at V and 9 bases at J, with 13 bases between. The chain's CDR3 is CASSSTRAAEQFF. DNA for the CDR3: TGTGCCAGCAGTTCCACCAGGGCGGCTGAGCAGTTCTTC.

There are a few counts of this clone. This chain uses TRBV6-1 with TRBJ1-2; D ambiguous. Germline V gene data show CDR1 as MNHNS and CDR2 as SASEGT. V was shortened by 0 bases and J by 0 bases, with 8 bases between the two germline ends. The length of the CDR3 is 15 residues. CDR3 protein: CASSEASGTNYGYTF. The DNA for the CDR3 is TGTGCCAGCAGTGAAGCATCGGGGACTAACTATGGCTACACCTTC.

As to this clone: Distinct nucleotide sequences in the sample also encode this CDR3. For the CDR3, the DNA is TGCGCCAGCAGCTTAGACAGTCCTAACTATGGCTACACCTTC. Translated: CASSLDSPNYGYTF. The chain uses TRBV5-1 and TRBJ1-2; tentative D call: TRBD1 (5 bases). The CDR3 has 14 amino acids. V lost 2 bases and J lost 0, with 8 bases in between. Per the germline V gene, CDR1 is SGHRS and CDR2 is YFSETQ.

This clone was recorded a few times. This chain uses TRBV9 with TRBJ1-1; unclear D gene. Per the germline V gene, CDR1 is SGDLS and CDR2 is YYNGEE. V lost 3 bases to trimming and J lost 1 base, with 13 bases between them. CDR3 length equals 15 residues. The CDR3 sequence is CASSALTVGNTEAFF. DNA of the CDR3: TGTGCCAGCAGCGCCCTCACGGTCGGGAACACTGAAGCTTTCTTT.

In its sample, this clone was seen a few times. The chain is built from TRBV6-5 and TRBJ2-2, with a possible D match to TRBD2 (7 bases). CDR3 size: 15 residues. The ends were cut back, 4 bases at V and 6 bases at J, with 15 bases in the middle. Germline CDR1 MNHEY, CDR2 SVGAGI. The CDR3 protein is CASSFNRAGAGELFF. CDR3 nucleotides: TGTGCCAGCAGTTTTAACAGGGCGGGAGCCGGGGAGCTGTTTTTT.

The rearrangement uses TRBV5-1 and TRBJ1-4; D might be TRBD1 (5 bases). The germline V gene encodes CDR1 SGHRS and CDR2 YFSETQ. The CDR3 is 14 amino acids. Between the trimmed V and J ends, which lost 3 bases and 4 bases, there was a span of 10 bases. DNA for the CDR3: TGCGCCAGCAGCTCCGGGGGACGTAATGAAAAACTGTTTTTT. This gives the protein CASSSGGRNEKLFF.

This clone showed up just a few times. The chain links TRBV4-3 to TRBJ2-2; TRBD1 is a possible D gene (5 bases). The germline gives CDR1 LGHNA, CDR2 YSLEER. Trimming pared 4 bases from V and 2 bases from J, leaving 14 bases between. The CDR3 sequence is 16 residues long. For the CDR3, the DNA is TGCGCCAGCAGCCCCACCGGACGGACAAACACCGGGGAGCTGTTTTTT. Its protein product is CASSPTGRTNTGELFF.

This clone has only a few counts. This sequence joins TRBV6-6 and TRBJ2-7, with a tentative D call TRBD2 (5 bases). Germline lookup yields CDR1 MNHNY and CDR2 SVGAGI (reference sequence). The V and J ends lost 9 bases and 0 bases respectively, with 15 bases between them. The CDR3 contains 14 residues. Here the CDR3 reads CARDFRVVSYEQYF. Written as DNA, the CDR3 is TGTGCCAGGGACTTTCGAGTCGTCTCCTACGAGCAGTACTTC.

This clone has only a few counts. The CDR3 nucleotides are TGTGCCAGCAGCTTAGGTTCTAGCGGGGGTCAAGAGACCCAGTACTTC. Translated, it gives CASSLGSSGGQETQYF. The chain is built from TRBV7-2 and TRBJ2-5, with TRBD2 matching over 10 bases. Losses at the gene ends were 1 base for V and 2 bases for J; bases not matched to a gene: 4. Looked up from germline, CDR1 is SGHTA and CDR2 is FQGNSA. The CDR3 is 16 residues long.

This clone came up a few times. CDR3 DNA: TGTGCCACCAGGAGGGCGGGAATACAAGAGACCCAGTACTTC. Translation gives CATRRAGIQETQYF. The chain links TRBV15 to TRBJ2-5, with D maybe TRBD2 (6 bases). Trimming removed 6 bases from V and 2 bases from J, with 13 bases in between. The CDR3 sequence is 14 residues long. Germline lookup yields CDR1 LNHNV and CDR2 YYDKDF (reference sequence). The whole variable domain, filled in from reference TRBV15 and TRBJ2-5, reads DAMVIQNPRYQVTQFGKPVTLSCSQTLNHNVMYWYQQKSSQAPKLLFHYYDKDFNNEADTPDNFQSRRPNTSFCFLDIRSPGLGDTAMYLCATRRAGIQETQYFGPGTRLLVL.

The J gene is TRBJ2-7, the V gene TRBV6-5, with a tentative D call TRBD1 (5 bases). Germline CDR1 and CDR2: MNHEY and SVGAGI. Trimming cost V 7 bases and J 0 bases, with 16 bases left between them. This CDR3 is built from 15 residues. CDR3 in DNA: TGTGCCAGCACAAGGGCAACAGGCAGCTCCTACGAGCAGTACTTC. Translated, it gives CASTRATGSSYEQYF.

The rearrangement joins TRBV7-2 to TRBJ2-5, with D perhaps TRBD2 (5 bases). Germline CDR1 reads SGHTA; CDR2 reads FQGNSA. Trimming left V 6 bases short and J 4 bases short, with 12 bases between. The CDR3 is made up of 13 amino acids. The DNA of the CDR3 is TGTGCCAGCAGGCCTTGGGAGCGAGAGACCCAGTACTTC. Its protein product is CASRPWERETQYF.

This rearrangement joins TRBV10-3 to TRBJ2-2, with no clear D. CDR1 is ENHRY, CDR2 SYGVKD, per germline. The germline V and J ends were trimmed by 0 bases and 0 bases, with 2 bases remaining between them. The CDR3 totals 14 residues. The CDR3 reads CAISESTNTGELFF. For the CDR3, the DNA is TGTGCCATCAGTGAGTCTACGAACACCGGGGAGCTGTTTTTT.

The V and J genes are TRBV7-9 and TRBJ1-3, with 8 bases lining up with TRBD1. This CDR3 is 14 amino acids long. J was trimmed by 2 bases and V by 5 bases; bases with no gene match: 2. Per germline, CDR1 SEHNR and CDR2 FQNEAQ (reference sequence). As DNA, the CDR3 is TGTGCCAGCAGCCGACAGGGGACTGGAAACACCATATATTTT. It encodes CASSRQGTGNTIYF.

The chain is built from TRBV9 and TRBJ1-2; 12 nucleotides agree with TRBD1. Germline loops: CDR1 SGDLS, CDR2 YYNGEE. V was clipped by 0 bases and J by 4 bases; unmatched bases: 4. This CDR3 is built from 16 residues. Here the CDR3 DNA reads TGTGCCAGCAGCGTAGGGGGGACAGGGGGCCCCTATGGCTACACCTTC. It codes for CASSVGGTGGPYGYTF.

This clone was seen only a few times. This chain uses TRBV27 with TRBJ1-1; no firm D call. Per germline, CDR1 MNHEY and CDR2 SMNVEV (reference sequence). Trimming shortened V by 5 bases and J by 4 bases, and 14 bases separated the two germline ends. The CDR3 totals 14 residues. CDR3 nucleotides: TGTGCCAGCAGTGCTCTGATGGCGGTCACTGAAGCTTTCTTT. It is translated as CASSALMAVTEAFF.